What follows are 22 T cell receptor beta chains derived from one specimen sequenced in a study of blood T cell repertoires in COVID-19. Sequenced by immunoSEQ multiplex PCR; TCRdb stores in-frame clones only, minus some. This sample has 350,000 to 450,000 clones, with around 87% found just once. The sequenced sample consisted of peripheral blood. These receptor sequences come from a woman aged 60 to 75 with COVID-19, enrolled during active disease.

The chain uses TRBV9 and TRBJ1-6, with D uncertain. Deletions cut 0 bases from V and 7 bases from J, with 11 bases between. Per the germline V gene, CDR1 is SGDLS and CDR2 is YYNGEE. The CDR3 is made up of 15 amino acids. The CDR3 reads CASSVGQQPNSPLHF. CDR3 DNA: TGTGCCAGCAGCGTAGGTCAACAGCCCAATTCACCCCTCCACTTT.

The rearrangement links TRBV7-2 to TRBJ1-5; D gene unclear. The CDR3 runs 16 residues. Per the germline V gene, CDR1 is SGHTA and CDR2 is FQGNSA. V gave up 2 bases and J gave up 5 bases, with 16 bases separating them. The CDR3 region is CASSLKRSGLYQPQHF. In nucleotides, the CDR3 is TGTGCCAGCAGCTTAAAAAGGTCTGGGCTCTATCAGCCCCAGCATTTT.

The V call is TRBV7-2, the J call TRBJ2-2, with TRBD1 as a possible D gene (6 bases). Germline V gives CDR1 SGHTA, CDR2 FQGNSA. CDR3 length equals 14 residues. V was cut by 5 bases and J by 6 bases, with 13 bases left in between. DNA of the CDR3: TGTGCCAGCAGCATTTACAGGGCCGCCGGGGAGCTGTTTTTT. It translates to CASSIYRAAGELFF. The variable domain in full, with the rest retrieved from reference TRBV7-2 and TRBJ2-2, is GAGVSQSPSNKVTEKGKDVELRCDPISGHTALYWYRQSLGQGLEFLIYFQGNSAPDKSGLPSDRFSAERTGGSVSTLTIQRTQQEDSAVYLCASSIYRAAGELFFGEGSRLTVL.

V gene TRBV7-8 combines with J gene TRBJ2-3; the D gene is possibly TRBD1 (6 bases). The CDR3 is 17 amino acids. Trimming removed 5 bases at V and 1 base at J, with 19 bases between. Germline loops: CDR1 SGHVS, CDR2 FQNEAQ. The CDR3 loop is CASSEDQGSLGTDTQYF. In nucleotides, the CDR3 is TGTGCCAGCAGCGAAGACCAGGGGTCGTTGGGCACAGATACGCAGTATTTT.

The CDR3 spells CASSRGGAQETQYF. Here the CDR3 DNA reads TGCGCCAGCAGCCGCGGGGGGGCCCAAGAGACCCAGTACTTC. V gene TRBV4-1 combines with J gene TRBJ2-5; 9 bases agree with TRBD2. The CDR3 loop spans 14 amino acids. Germline lookup yields CDR1 MGHRA and CDR2 YSYEKL. The ends lost 4 bases at V and 1 base at J; junction bases unmatched: 1.

This chain joins TRBV5-6 and TRBJ2-1, with D unclear. V lost 0 bases and J 7 bases, leaving 8 bases between the germline ends. The CDR3 covers 13 residues. The germline V gene has CDR1 SGHDT and CDR2 YYEEEE. CDR3 sequence reads: CASSLVYLNEQFF. The CDR3 bases are TGTGCCAGCAGCTTGGTGTATCTGAATGAGCAGTTCTTC.

The rearrangement joins TRBV4-2 to TRBJ2-5, with 13 bases identical to TRBD2. The CDR3 consists of 15 residues. With 4 bases clipped from V and 5 bases from J, the junction kept 4 bases outside the gene matches. The germline gives CDR1 LGHNA, CDR2 YNFKEQ. CDR3 amino acids: CASSPGTSGDETQYF. The CDR3 DNA follows: TGTGCCAGCAGCCCGGGGACTAGCGGGGACGAGACCCAGTACTTC.

This sequence joins TRBV6-2 or TRBV6-3 and TRBJ1-5, with TRBD1 as a possible D gene (5 bases). The CDR3 has 16 amino acids. V lost 6 bases, J lost 1 base, and 16 bases lay in between. CDR1 and CDR2 from the germline V gene are MNHEY and SVGEGT. The CDR3 DNA reads as TGTGCCAGCAGACCTATAACTGGGGCAAGCAATCAGCCCCAGCATTTT. It specifies CASRPITGASNQPQHF.

The chain recombines TRBV12-3 or TRBV12-4 with TRBJ2-1; the D gene is possibly TRBD2 (5 bases). The CDR3 covers 12 residues. Trimming cost V 4 bases and J 7 bases, with 8 bases left between them. DNA for the CDR3: TGTGCCAGCAGTTATGAGGGAAATGAGCAGTTCTTC. It yields the protein CASSYEGNEQFF.

This clone occurred once. The chain combines TRBV11-2 with TRBJ2-7; D ambiguous. Looked up from germline, CDR1 is SGHAT and CDR2 is FQNNGV. The CDR3 covers 14 residues. The germline V and J ends were trimmed by 2 bases and 2 bases, with 10 bases remaining between them. CDR3: CASSLSDGAYEQYF. Written as DNA, the CDR3 is TGTGCCAGCAGCTTATCCGACGGAGCCTACGAGCAGTACTTC. Together with reference TRBV11-2 and TRBJ2-7, the CDR3 gives the full variable domain: EAGVAQSPRYKIIEKRQSVAFWCNPISGHATLYWYQQILGQGPKLLIQFQNNGVVDDSQLPKDRFSAERLKGVDSTLKIQPAKLEDSAVYLCASSLSDGAYEQYFGPGTRLTVT.

The chain has TRBV7-8 and TRBJ2-7; 10 bases are shared with TRBD1. With V trimmed by 1 base and J by 5 bases, 5 bases remained unmatched. This CDR3 has 15 amino acids. In germline, CDR1 is SGHVS, CDR2 FQNEAQ. CDR3 protein: CASSLGTGGLDEQYF. In DNA form, the CDR3 reads TGTGCCAGCAGCTTAGGGACAGGGGGGTTGGACGAGCAGTACTTC.

This chain joins TRBV9 and TRBJ1-5, with TRBD1 as a possible D gene (6 bases). From germline, CDR1 is SGDLS and CDR2 YYNGEE. This CDR3 comprises 14 residues. V lost 3 bases to trimming and J lost 7 bases, with 14 bases between them. This chain's CDR3 is CASSAGRGDQPQHF. The DNA of the CDR3 is TGTGCCAGCAGCGCGGGCAGGGGAGACCAGCCCCAGCATTTT. Looking up the rest from reference TRBV9 and TRBJ1-5 gives the full variable domain: DSGVTQTPKHLITATGQRVTLRCSPRSGDLSVYWYQQSLDQGLQFLIQYYNGEERAKGNILERFSAQQFPDLHSELNLSSLELGDSALYFCASSAGRGDQPQHFGDGTRLSIL.

This chain uses TRBV5-1 with TRBJ2-7; D might be TRBD1 (5 bases). Germline-derived CDR1 and CDR2 are SGHRS and YFSETQ. The V end lost 0 bases, the J end lost 2 bases, and 12 bases lay between the germline ends. This CDR3 spans 15 amino acids. DNA for the CDR3: TGCGCCAGCAGCTTGGCGGCAGGGCAGACCTACGAGCAGTACTTC. Its translation: CASSLAAGQTYEQYF.

The chain has TRBV7-2 and TRBJ1-1, with TRBD1 as a possible D gene (6 bases). The CDR3 is made up of 14 amino acids. From germline, CDR1 is SGHTA and CDR2 FQGNSA. Deletions cut 6 bases from V and 3 bases from J, with 14 bases between. As DNA, the CDR3 is TGTGCCAGCAGTCGGACAGATTCATACACTGAAGCTTTCTTT. The encoded protein is CASSRTDSYTEAFF.

This clone was picked up one time. J is TRBJ1-6 and V is TRBV2; D not resolved. This CDR3 region has 17 residues. CDR1 and CDR2 (germline): SNHLY, FYNNEI. Trimming removed 0 bases at V and 11 bases at J, with 20 bases between. CDR3 sequence reads: CASSEALMRVVSAPLHF. For the CDR3, the DNA is TGTGCCAGCAGTGAAGCGCTTATGAGGGTAGTGTCGGCACCCCTCCACTTT.

The chain combines TRBV7-2 with TRBJ1-5, with D tentatively TRBD1 (5 bases). The CDR3 covers 14 residues. CDR1 is SGHTA, CDR2 FQGNSA, per germline. The V gene lost 0 bases and the J gene lost 8 bases, with 11 bases spanning the gap. The CDR3 sequence: CASSLAGVREPQHF. CDR3 nucleotides: TGTGCCAGCAGCTTAGCAGGGGTAAGGGAGCCCCAGCATTTT.

V is TRBV19 and J is TRBJ1-5; D gene uncertain. CDR1 and CDR2 (germline): LNHDA, SQIVND (reference sequence). The V and J ends lost 4 bases and 4 bases respectively, with 8 bases between them. This CDR3 comprises 13 residues. CDR3: CASSRSVNQPQHF. DNA of the CDR3: TGTGCCAGTAGTAGATCGGTGAATCAGCCCCAGCATTTT.

The table lists this clone with a few counts. J is TRBJ2-3 and V is TRBV28; the match to TRBD1 covers 7 bases. This CDR3 comprises 16 residues. CDR1 MDHEN and CDR2 SYDVKM come from the germline V gene. V trimming: 5 bases; J trimming: 0 bases; junction bases outside the gene matches: 8. Written as DNA, the CDR3 is TGTGCCAGCAGTGCCCCCGGGACAGCGAGCACAGATACGCAGTATTTT. It codes for CASSAPGTASTDTQYF.

To note about this clone: This specimen includes other DNA sequences encoding the same CDR3. CDR3 in DNA: TGTGCCAGCAGCCAAACTTCCTACGAGCAGTACTTC. Translating gives CASSQTSYEQYF. The rearrangement joins TRBV3-1 (or the pseudogene TRBV3-2) to TRBJ2-7; D gene ambiguous. The CDR3 is 12 residues long. V lost 2 bases, J lost 1 base, and 3 bases lay in between. From germline, CDR1 is LGHDT and CDR2 YNNKEL (reference sequence).

V is TRBV30 and J is TRBJ1-5, with a weak D call TRBD1 (5 bases). Germline V gives CDR1 GTSNPN, CDR2 SVGIG (reference sequence). The CDR3 is 13 amino acids. Trimming cost V 6 bases and J 2 bases, with 11 bases left between them. CDR3 region: CACRVNGNQPQHF. The CDR3, as DNA: TGTGCCTGCAGGGTAAATGGCAATCAGCCCCAGCATTTT.

This chain connects TRBV27 to TRBJ1-1, with D possibly being TRBD1 (5 bases). Deletions cut 3 bases from V and 1 base from J, with 9 bases between. CDR3 length: 14 residues. The germline V gene has CDR1 MNHEY and CDR2 SMNVEV (reference sequence). CDR3 sequence: CASSFWQGNTEAFF. Here the CDR3 DNA reads TGTGCCAGCAGTTTTTGGCAGGGGAACACTGAAGCTTTCTTT.

The rearrangement links TRBV3-1 (or the pseudogene TRBV3-2) to TRBJ2-7; 10 positions agree with TRBD2. V trimming: 4 bases; J trimming: 2 bases; junction bases outside the gene matches: 17. Germline values: CDR1 LGHDT, CDR2 YNNKEL (reference sequence). The length of the CDR3 is 19 residues. CDR3 sequence: CASSPEGTTSGVYTYEQYF. The CDR3 coding sequence is TGTGCCAGCAGCCCCGAAGGCACTACTAGCGGGGTATATACCTACGAGCAGTACTTC.